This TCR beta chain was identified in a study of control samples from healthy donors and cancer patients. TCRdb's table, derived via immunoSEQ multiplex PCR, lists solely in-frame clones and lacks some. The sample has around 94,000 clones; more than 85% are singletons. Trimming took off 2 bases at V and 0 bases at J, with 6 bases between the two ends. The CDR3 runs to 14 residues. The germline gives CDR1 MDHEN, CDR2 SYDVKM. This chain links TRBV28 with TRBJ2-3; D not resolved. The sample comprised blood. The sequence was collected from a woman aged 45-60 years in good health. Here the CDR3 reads CASSLALSTDTQYF. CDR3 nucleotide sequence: TGTGCCAGCAGTTTAGCGCTTAGCACAGATACGCAGTATTTT.